This entry describes one T cell receptor beta chain. RNA transcripts were the template for amplifying TCR beta CDR3 regions. An initial round of RT-PCR targeting the TCR CDR3 relied on the HTBI primer set. TCRdb reprocessed the multiplex PCR reads with MiXCR, giving one entry per CDR3 protein. The sample contains fewer than 300,000 distinct CDR3 sequences, approximately 16% of which appear only once. This CDR3 has 16 residues. Trimming shortened V by 5 bases and J by 4 bases, and 20 bases separated the two germline ends. Germline CDR1 and CDR2: MDHEN and SYDVKM. This sample is part of a study of T cells in Graves' hyperthyroidism and ophthalmopathy. Turning to the study itself: Sampling of peripheral blood happened at initial diagnosis, prior to any treatment.

The receptor was derived from a woman between 50 and 59 years old with Graves' hyperthyroidism that later progressed to Graves' ophthalmopathy. The V call is TRBV28, the J call TRBJ2-5; D tentatively fits TRBD1 or TRBD2 (5 bases each). Material: blood. The CDR3 DNA sequence: TGTGCCAGCAGTAAAAAGGGGAGTTCCGATTTAGAGACCCAGTACTTC. Encoded protein: CASSKKGSSDLETQYF.